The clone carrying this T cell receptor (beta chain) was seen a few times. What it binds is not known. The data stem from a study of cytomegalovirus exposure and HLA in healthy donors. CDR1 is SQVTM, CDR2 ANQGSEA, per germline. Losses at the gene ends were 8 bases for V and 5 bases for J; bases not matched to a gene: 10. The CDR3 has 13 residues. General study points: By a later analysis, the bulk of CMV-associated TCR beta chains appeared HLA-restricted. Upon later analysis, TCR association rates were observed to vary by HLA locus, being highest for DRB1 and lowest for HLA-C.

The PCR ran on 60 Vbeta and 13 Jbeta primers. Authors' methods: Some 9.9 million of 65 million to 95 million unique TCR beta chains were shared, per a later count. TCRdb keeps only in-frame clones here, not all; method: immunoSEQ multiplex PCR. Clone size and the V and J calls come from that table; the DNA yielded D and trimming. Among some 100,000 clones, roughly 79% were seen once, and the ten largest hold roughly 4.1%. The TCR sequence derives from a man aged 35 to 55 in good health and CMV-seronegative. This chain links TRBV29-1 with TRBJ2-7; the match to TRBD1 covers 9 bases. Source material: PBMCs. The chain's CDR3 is CSSSGQGTHEQYF. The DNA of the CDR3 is TGCAGCTCCTCCGGACAGGGGACCCACGAGCAGTACTTC.